This T cell receptor beta chain was observed in a study of T cells in Graves' hyperthyroidism and ophthalmopathy. This clonotype has more than one count but fewer than ten. Its antigen remains unidentified. RNA transcripts provided the source from which TCR beta CDR3 regions were amplified. When the TCR CDR3 underwent first-round RT-PCR, the HTBI primer set was used. In TCRdb, the multiplex PCR reads were re-called with MiXCR into one record per CDR3 protein. The sample has around 180,000 distinct CDR3 sequences; approximately 17% are singletons. V lost 5 bases to trimming and J lost 2 bases; unmatched junction nucleotides: 6. The CDR3 is 16 residues long. The V gene's germline CDR1 is MGHRA and CDR2 YSYEKL. General study points: From stable hyperthyroidism, ophthalmopathy was set apart by a 13 V-J model. Progression to ophthalmopathy was predicted a median of approximately 6.4 months early.

The chain combines TRBV4-1 with TRBJ2-6, with 7 bases fitting TRBD1. The sequence was collected from a woman aged 50 to 60 with Graves' hyperthyroidism. Sequenced material: blood. CDR3 nucleotides: TGCGCCAGCAGCTCCTATCAGGGGGCTGGGGCCAACGTCCTGACTTTC. Amino acid sequence: CASSSYQGAGANVLTF.